The present TCR beta chain was sequenced within a study of OX40 agonist ivuxolimab in advanced cancers. Method: immunoSEQ multiplex PCR; TCRdb's copy keeps in-frame clones and lacks some. The repertoire holds some 35,000 clones, roughly 80% seen once, with about 35% in the top ten. The CDR3 totals 14 residues. Germline values: CDR1 MNHNY, CDR2 SVGAGI (reference sequence). The V segment lost 7 bases and the J segment 3 bases; nucleotides outside the gene matches: 4. The input for sequencing was CD4+ or CD8+ T cells sorted from blood, taken in a trial of the OX40 agonist ivuxolimab. This sequence was found in an adult with an advanced solid tumor such as melanoma, head and neck, liver or kidney cancer. The chain employs TRBV6-6 and TRBJ1-3; 9 nucleotides agree with TRBD1. CDR3 in DNA: TGTGCCAGCACTCGGACAGGGGATGGAAACACCATATATTTT. It yields the protein CASTRTGDGNTIYF.